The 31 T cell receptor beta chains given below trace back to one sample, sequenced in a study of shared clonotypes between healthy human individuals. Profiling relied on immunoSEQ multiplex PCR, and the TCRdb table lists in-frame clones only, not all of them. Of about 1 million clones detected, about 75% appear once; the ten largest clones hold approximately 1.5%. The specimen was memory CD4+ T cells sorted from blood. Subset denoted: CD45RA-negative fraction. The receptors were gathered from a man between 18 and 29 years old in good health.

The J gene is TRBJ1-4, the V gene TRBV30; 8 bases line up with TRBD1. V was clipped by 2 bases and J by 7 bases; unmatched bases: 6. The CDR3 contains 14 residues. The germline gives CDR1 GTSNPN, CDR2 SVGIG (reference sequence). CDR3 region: CAWSQGQGVEKLFF. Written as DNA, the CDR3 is TGTGCCTGGAGTCAAGGACAGGGTGTTGAAAAACTGTTTTTT.

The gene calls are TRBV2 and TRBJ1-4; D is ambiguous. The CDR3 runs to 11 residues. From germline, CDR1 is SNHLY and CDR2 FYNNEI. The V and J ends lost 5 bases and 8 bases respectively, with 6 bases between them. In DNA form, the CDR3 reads TGTGCCAGCAGTCAACGCGAAAAACTGTTTTTT. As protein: CASSQREKLFF.

CDR3 residues: CASSASGTSGIWEQYF. The CDR3 DNA sequence: TGTGCCAGCAGCGCATCCGGGACTAGCGGGATTTGGGAGCAGTACTTC. The genes are TRBV9 and TRBJ2-7; 13 positions agree with TRBD2. The CDR3 spans 16 residues. Germline CDR1 reads SGDLS; CDR2 reads YYNGEE. Trimming took 3 bases from V and 7 from J; bases not matched to a gene: 10. The whole variable domain, remainder taken from reference TRBV9 and TRBJ2-7, is DSGVTQTPKHLITATGQRVTLRCSPRSGDLSVYWYQQSLDQGLQFLIQYYNGEERAKGNILERFSAQQFPDLHSELNLSSLELGDSALYFCASSASGTSGIWEQYFGPGTRLTVT.

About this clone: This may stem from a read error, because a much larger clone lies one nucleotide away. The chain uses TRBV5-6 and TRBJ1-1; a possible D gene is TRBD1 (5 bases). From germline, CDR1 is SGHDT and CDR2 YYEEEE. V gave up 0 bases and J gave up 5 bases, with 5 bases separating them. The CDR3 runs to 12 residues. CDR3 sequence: CASSLEGTEAFF. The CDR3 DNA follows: TGTGCCAGCAGCTTGGAGGGGACTGAAGCTTTCTTT.

CDR3 region: CASSQGGNEQYF. CDR3 DNA sequence: TGTGCCAGCAGCCAGGGAGGGAACGAGCAGTACTTC. This chain uses TRBV7-9 with TRBJ2-7; TRBD2 aligns across 7 bases. Germline CDR1 is SEHNR and CDR2 is FQNEAQ (reference sequence). V lost 5 bases to trimming and J lost 5 bases; unmatched junction nucleotides: 3. CDR3 length: 12 residues. Full variable domain (missing parts from reference TRBV7-9 and TRBJ2-7): DTGVSQNPRHKITKRGQNVTFRCDPISEHNRLYWYRQTLGQGPEFLTYFQNEAQLEKSRLLSDRFSAERPKGSFSTLEIQRTEQGDSAMYLCASSQGGNEQYFGPGTRLTVT.

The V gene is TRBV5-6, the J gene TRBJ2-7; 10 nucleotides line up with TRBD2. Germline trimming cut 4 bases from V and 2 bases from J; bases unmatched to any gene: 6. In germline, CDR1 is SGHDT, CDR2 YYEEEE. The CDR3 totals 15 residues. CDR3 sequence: CASSKAGTSAYEQYF. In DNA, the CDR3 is TGTGCCAGCAGCAAGGCCGGGACTAGCGCCTACGAGCAGTACTTC. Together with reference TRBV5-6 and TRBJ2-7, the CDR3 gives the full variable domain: DAGVTQSPTHLIKTRGQQVTLRCSPKSGHDTVSWYQQALGQGPQFIFQYYEEEERQRGNFPDRFSGHQFPNYSSELNVNALLLGDSALYLCASSKAGTSAYEQYFGPGTRLTVT.

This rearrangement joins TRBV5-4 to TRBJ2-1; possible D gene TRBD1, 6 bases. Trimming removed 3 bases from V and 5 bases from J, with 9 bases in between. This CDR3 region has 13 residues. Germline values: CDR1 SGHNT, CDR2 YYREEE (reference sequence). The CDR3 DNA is TGTGCCAGCAGCTCGACAGGAGACAATGAGCAGTTCTTC. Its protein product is CASSSTGDNEQFF.

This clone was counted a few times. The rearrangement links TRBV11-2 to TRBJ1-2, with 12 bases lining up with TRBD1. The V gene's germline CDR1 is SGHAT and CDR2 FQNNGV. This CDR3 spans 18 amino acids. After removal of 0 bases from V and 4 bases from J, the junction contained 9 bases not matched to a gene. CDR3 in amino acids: CASSLEFFGTGGSYGYTF. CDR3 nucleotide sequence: TGTGCCAGCAGCTTAGAATTTTTTGGGACAGGGGGCAGCTATGGCTACACCTTC.

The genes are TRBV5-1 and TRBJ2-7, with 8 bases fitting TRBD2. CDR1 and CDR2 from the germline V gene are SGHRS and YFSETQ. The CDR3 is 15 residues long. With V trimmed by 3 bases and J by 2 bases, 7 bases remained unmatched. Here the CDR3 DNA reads TGCGCCAGCAGCTCTACGAACGGGGGGGCCTACGAGCAGTACTTC. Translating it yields CASSSTNGGAYEQYF.

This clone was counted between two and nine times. Written as DNA, the CDR3 is TGCGCCAGCAGCCCGCGACAGGGGATCGCAGTTGTGGGGGAGCTGTTTTTT. It yields the protein CASSPRQGIAVVGELFF. The V and J genes are TRBV10-2 and TRBJ2-2; the match to TRBD1 covers 8 bases. This CDR3 has 17 residues. V gave up 6 bases and J gave up 8 bases; unmatched junction bases: 17. Germline loops: CDR1 WSHSY, CDR2 SAAADI.

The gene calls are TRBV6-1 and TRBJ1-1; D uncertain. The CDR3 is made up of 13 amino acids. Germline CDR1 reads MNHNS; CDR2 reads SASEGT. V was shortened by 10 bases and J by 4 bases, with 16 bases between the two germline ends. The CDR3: CATSVVEFTEAFF. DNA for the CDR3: TGTGCCACCTCGGTCGTGGAGTTCACTGAAGCTTTCTTT.

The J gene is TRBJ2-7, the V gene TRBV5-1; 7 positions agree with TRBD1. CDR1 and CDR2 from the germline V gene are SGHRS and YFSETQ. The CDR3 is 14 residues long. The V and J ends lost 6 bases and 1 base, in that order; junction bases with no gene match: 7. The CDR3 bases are TGCGCCAGCACCAGGGACAGCCAATCCTACGAGCAGTACTTC. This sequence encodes CASTRDSQSYEQYF.

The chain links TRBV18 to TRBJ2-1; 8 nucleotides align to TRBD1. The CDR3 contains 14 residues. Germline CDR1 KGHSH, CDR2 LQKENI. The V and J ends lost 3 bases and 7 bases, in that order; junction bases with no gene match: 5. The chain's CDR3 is CASSPRTGWNEQFF. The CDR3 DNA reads TGTGCCAGCTCACCGAGGACAGGGTGGAATGAGCAGTTCTTC.

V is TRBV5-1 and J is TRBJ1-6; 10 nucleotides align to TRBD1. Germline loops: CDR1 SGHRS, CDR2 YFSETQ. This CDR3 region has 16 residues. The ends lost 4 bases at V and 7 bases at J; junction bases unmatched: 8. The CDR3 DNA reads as TGCGCCAGCAGCAGAGGGACAGGGGACCCCAATTCACCCCTCCACTTT. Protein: CASSRGTGDPNSPLHF.

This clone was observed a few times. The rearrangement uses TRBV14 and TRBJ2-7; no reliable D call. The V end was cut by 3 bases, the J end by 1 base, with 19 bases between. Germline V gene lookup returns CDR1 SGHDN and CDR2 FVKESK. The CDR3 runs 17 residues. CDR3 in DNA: TGTGCCAGCAGCCAGCCCTCTTTCGGGTGGGGTTCCTACGAGCAGTACTTC. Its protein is CASSQPSFGWGSYEQYF.

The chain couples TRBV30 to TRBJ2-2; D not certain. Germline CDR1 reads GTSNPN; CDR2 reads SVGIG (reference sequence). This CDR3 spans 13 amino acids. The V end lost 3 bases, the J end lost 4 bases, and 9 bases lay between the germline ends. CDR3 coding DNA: TGTGCCTGGAGCACTATGAGCACCGGGGAGCTGTTTTTT. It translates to CAWSTMSTGELFF.

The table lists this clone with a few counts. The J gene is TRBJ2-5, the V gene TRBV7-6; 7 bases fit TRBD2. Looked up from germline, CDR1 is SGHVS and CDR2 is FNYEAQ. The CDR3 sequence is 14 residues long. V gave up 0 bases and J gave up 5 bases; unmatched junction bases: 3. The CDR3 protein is CASSLAGGDETQYF. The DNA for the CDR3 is TGTGCCAGCAGCTTAGCGGGGGGGGATGAGACCCAGTACTTC.

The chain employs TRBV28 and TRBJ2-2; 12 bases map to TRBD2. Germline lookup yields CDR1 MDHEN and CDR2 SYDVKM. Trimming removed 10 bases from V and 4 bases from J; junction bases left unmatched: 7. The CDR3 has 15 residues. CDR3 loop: CATQLAGGITGELFF. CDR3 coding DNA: TGTGCCACCCAACTAGCGGGGGGCATCACCGGGGAGCTGTTTTTT.

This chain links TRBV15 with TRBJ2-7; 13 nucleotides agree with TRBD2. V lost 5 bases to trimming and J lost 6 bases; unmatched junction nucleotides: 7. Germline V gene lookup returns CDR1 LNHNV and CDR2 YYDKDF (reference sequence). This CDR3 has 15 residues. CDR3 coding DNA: TGTGCCACCAGCGGCGGACTAGCGGGAGCGACCGAGCAGTACTTC. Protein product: CATSGGLAGATEQYF.

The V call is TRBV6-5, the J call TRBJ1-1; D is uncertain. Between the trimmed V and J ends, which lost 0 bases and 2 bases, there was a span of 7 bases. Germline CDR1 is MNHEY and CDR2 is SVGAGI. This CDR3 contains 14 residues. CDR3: CASSYSPTNTEAFF. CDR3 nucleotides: TGTGCCAGCAGTTACTCGCCCACCAACACTGAAGCTTTCTTT.

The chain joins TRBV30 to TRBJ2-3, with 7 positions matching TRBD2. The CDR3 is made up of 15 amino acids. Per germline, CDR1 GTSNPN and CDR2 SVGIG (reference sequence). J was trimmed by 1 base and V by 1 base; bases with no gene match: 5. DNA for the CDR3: TGTGCCTGGAGTGGATTTGCGGGGGGCACAGATACGCAGTATTTT. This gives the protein CAWSGFAGGTDTQYF. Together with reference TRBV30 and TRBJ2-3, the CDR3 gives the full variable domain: SQTIHQWPATLVQPVGSPLSLECTVEGTSNPNLYWYRQAAGRGLQLLFYSVGIGQISSEVPQNLSASRPQDRQFILSSKKLLLSDSGFYLCAWSGFAGGTDTQYFGPGTRLTVL.

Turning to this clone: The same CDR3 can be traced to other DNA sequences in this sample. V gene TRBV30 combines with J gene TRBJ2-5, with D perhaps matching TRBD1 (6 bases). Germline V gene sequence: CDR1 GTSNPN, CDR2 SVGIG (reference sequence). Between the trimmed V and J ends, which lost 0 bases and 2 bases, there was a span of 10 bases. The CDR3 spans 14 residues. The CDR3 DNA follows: TGTGCCTGGAGTGTACGCAGGGGTCAAGAGACCCAGTACTTC. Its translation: CAWSVRRGQETQYF.

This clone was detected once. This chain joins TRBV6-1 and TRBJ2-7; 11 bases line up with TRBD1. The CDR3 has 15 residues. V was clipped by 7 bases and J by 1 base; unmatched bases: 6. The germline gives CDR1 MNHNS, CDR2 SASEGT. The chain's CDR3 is CASNWDRGGSYEQYF. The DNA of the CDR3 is TGTGCCAGCAACTGGGACAGGGGGGGGTCCTACGAGCAGTACTTC.

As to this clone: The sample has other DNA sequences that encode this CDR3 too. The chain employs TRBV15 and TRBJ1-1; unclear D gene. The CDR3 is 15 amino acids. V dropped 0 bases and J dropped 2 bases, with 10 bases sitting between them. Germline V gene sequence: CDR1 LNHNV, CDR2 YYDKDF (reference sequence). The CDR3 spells CATSRDRKDNTEAFF. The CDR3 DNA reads TGTGCCACCAGCAGAGACCGCAAGGATAACACTGAAGCTTTCTTT.

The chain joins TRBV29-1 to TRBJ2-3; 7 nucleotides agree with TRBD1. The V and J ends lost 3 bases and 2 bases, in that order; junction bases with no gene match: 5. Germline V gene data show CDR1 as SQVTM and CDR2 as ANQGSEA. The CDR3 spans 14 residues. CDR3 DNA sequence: TGCAGCGTTGAGACAGGGTATTCCACAGATACGCAGTATTTT. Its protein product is CSVETGYSTDTQYF.

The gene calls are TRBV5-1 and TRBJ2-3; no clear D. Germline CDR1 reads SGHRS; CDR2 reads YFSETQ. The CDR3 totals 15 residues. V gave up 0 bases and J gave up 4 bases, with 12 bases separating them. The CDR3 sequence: CASSLARVVADTQYF. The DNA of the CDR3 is TGCGCCAGCAGCTTGGCCCGCGTAGTGGCAGATACGCAGTATTTT.

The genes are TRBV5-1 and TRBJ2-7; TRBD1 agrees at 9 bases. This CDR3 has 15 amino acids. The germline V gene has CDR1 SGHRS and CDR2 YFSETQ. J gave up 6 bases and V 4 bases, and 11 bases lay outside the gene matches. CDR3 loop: CASSAVPGQGTEQYF. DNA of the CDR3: TGCGCCAGCAGCGCGGTCCCGGGACAGGGTACCGAGCAGTACTTC.

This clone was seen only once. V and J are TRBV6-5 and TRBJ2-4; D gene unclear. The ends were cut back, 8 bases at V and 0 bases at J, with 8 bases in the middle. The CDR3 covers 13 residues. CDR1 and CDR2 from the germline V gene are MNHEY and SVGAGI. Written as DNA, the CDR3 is TGTGCCAGCCGTACAGTAGCCAAAAACATTCAGTACTTC. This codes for CASRTVAKNIQYF.

CDR3 DNA sequence: TGTGCCAGCAGTTACTCCACAGGAAACACTGAAGCTTTCTTT. This gives the protein CASSYSTGNTEAFF. The chain recombines TRBV6-6 with TRBJ1-1; tentatively, D is TRBD1 (5 bases). Trimming took 0 bases from V and 2 from J, leaving 7 bases between them. From germline, CDR1 is MNHNY and CDR2 SVGAGI (reference sequence). This CDR3 spans 14 amino acids.

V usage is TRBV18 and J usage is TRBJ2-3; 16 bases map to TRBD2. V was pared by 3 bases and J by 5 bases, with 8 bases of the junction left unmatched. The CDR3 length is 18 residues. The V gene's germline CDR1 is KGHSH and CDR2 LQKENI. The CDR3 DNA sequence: TGTGCCAGCTCACCCCCGGGACTAGCGGGAGGGCCGGAAGATACGCAGTATTTT. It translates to CASSPPGLAGGPEDTQYF. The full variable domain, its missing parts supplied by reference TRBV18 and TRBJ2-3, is NAGVMQNPRHLVRRRGQEARLRCSPMKGHSHVYWYRQLPEEGLKFMVYLQKENIIDESGMPKERFSAEFPKEGPSILRIQQVVRGDSAAYFCASSPPGLAGGPEDTQYFGPGTRLTVL.

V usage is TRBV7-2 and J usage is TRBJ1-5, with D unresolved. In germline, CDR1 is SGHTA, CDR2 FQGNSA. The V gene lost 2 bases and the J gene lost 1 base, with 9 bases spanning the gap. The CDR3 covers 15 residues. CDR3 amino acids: CASSLYGSSNQPQHF. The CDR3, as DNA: TGTGCCAGCAGCTTATACGGGTCCAGCAATCAGCCCCAGCATTTT.